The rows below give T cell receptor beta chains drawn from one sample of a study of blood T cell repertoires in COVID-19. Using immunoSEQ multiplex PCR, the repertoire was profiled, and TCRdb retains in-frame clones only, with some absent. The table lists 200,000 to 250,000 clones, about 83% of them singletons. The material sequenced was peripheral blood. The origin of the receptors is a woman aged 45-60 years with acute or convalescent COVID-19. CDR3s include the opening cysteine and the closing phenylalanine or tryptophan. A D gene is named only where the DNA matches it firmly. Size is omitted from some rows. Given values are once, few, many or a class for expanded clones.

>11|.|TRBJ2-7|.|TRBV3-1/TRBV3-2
TGTGCCAGCAGCCTTACCTACGAGCAGTACTTC
CASSLTYEQYF
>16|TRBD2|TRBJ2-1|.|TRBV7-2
TGTGCCAGCAGCTTATCGGGCGGGGGGGCTTTCAATGAGCAGTTCTTC
CASSLSGGGAFNEQFF
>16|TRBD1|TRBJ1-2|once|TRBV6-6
TGTGCCAGCAGTTACTCTGCCGGGACAGACGAATATGGCTACACCTTC
CASSYSAGTDEYGYTF
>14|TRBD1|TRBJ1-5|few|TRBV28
TGTGCCAGCGATTGGACAGGGAAGCATCAGCCCCAGCATTTT
CASDWTGKHQPQHF
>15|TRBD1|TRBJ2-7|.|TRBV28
TGTGCCAGCAGTTTAAGACAGGGGATAATCCACGAGCAGTACTTC
CASSLRQGIIHEQYF
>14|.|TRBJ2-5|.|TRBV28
TGTGCCAGCAGAAGCTACAGAGTCCAAGAGACCCAGTACTTC
CASRSYRVQETQYF
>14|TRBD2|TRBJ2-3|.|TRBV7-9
TGTGCCAGCAGCCCGGCGGGCGGGAGAGATACGCAGTATTTT
CASSPAGGRDTQYF
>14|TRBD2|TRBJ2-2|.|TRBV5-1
TGCGCCAGCAGCTCCCGGGGGGTTCCCGGGGAGCTGTTTTTT
CASSSRGVPGELFF
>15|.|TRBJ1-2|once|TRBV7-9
TGTGCCAGCAGCAAAGGTATGGGCCGTGAAGATGGCTACACCTTC
CASSKGMGREDGYTF
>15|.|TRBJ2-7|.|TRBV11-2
TGTGCCAGCAGCTATTCCCAGGGGAGGGCCTACGAGCAGTACTTC
CASSYSQGRAYEQYF
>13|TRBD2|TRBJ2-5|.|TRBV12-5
TGTGCTAGTGGGCTAGCGGGGCAAGAGACCCAGTACTTC
CASGLAGQETQYF
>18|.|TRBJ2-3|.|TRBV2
TGTGCCAGCAAACAGGGGCGGGACCAGCTGATAAACACAGATACGCAGTATTTT
CASKQGRDQLINTDTQYF
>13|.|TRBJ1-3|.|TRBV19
TGTGCCAGTAAGGTGGGGCTTGGAAACACCATATATTTT
CASKVGLGNTIYF
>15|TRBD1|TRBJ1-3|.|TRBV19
TGTGCCAGTACGTCACAGGGGGCGCCTGGAAACACCATATATTTT
CASTSQGAPGNTIYF
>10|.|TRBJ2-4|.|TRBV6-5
TGTGCCAGCGGGCAAAACATTCAGTACTTC
CASGQNIQYF
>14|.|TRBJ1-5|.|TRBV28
TGTGCCAGCAGTTCGCAGGGAGGCGCTCAGCCCCAGCATTTT
CASSSQGGAQPQHF
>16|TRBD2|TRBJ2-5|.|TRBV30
TGTGCCTGGAGTGCCGGGACTAGCGGTCCTCAAGAGACCCAGTACTTC
CAWSAGTSGPQETQYF
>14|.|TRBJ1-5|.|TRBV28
TGTGCCAGCAGATTTCCGGGGTACGTTCAGCCCCAGCATTTT
CASRFPGYVQPQHF
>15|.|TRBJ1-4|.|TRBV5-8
TGTGCCAGCAGCTTCGGCCCGGGAGTTGCTGAAAAACTGTTTTTT
CASSFGPGVAEKLFF
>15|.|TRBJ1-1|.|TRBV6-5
TGTGCCAGCAGTTACTCGCCAGAACCGAACACTGAAGCTTTCTTT
CASSYSPEPNTEAFF
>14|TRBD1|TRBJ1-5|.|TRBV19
TGTGCCAGTAACAGGGGGTTCGGGGATCAGCCCCAGCATTTT
CASNRGFGDQPQHF
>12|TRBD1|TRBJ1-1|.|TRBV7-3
TGTGCCAGCAGCTTTCCACAGGGGAGAGCTTTCTTT
CASSFPQGRAFF
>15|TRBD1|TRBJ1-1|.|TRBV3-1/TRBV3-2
TGTGCCAGCAGCCGCAACAGGGGGCCGGGATTTGAAGCTTTCTTT
CASSRNRGPGFEAFF
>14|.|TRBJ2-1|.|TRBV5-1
TGCGCCAGCAGTCAAGGGACTGCCTACAATGAGCAGTTCTTC
CASSQGTAYNEQFF
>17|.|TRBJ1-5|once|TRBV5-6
TGTGCCAGCAGCTTCAAAAATAGAGACAGGTTCAATCAGCCCCAGCATTTT
CASSFKNRDRFNQPQHF
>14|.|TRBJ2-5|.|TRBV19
TGTGCCAGTAGTATCCCGGGGGTTCAAGAGACCCAGTACTTC
CASSIPGVQETQYF
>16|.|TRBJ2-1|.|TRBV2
TGTGCCAGCAGTGAACTAGTTTCCCTATCCCACAATGAGCAGTTCTTC
CASSELVSLSHNEQFF
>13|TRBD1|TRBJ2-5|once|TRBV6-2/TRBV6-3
TGTGCCAGCAGTTTCAGACAGGGCGAGACCCAGTACTTC
CASSFRQGETQYF
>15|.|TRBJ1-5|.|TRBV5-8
TGTGCCAGCAGCCGAGAGGAGATTCGGTTAAGGCCCCAGCATTTT
CASSREEIRLRPQHF
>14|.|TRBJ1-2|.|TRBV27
TGTGCCAGCAGTTTTGCAGGGGCTAACTATGGCTACACCTTC
CASSFAGANYGYTF
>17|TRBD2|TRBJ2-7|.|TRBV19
TGTGCCAGTAGTATGTTAAGCGGGAGGGGCCCCTCCTACGAGCAGTACTTC
CASSMLSGRGPSYEQYF
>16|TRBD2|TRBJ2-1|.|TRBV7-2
TGTGCCAGCACTCGGACTAGCGGAAATCCCTACAATGAGCAGTTCTTC
CASTRTSGNPYNEQFF
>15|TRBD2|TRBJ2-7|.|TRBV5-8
TGTGCCAGCAGCTTCGGGGCTAGCGGGCCCTACGAGCAGTACTTC
CASSFGASGPYEQYF
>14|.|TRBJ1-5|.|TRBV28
TGTGCCAGCGGGGAGGGGGGGCTGAGTCAGCCCCAGCATTTT
CASGEGGLSQPQHF
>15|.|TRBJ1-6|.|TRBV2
TGTGCCAGCAGTTCAACAAACAGTCGGAATTCACCCCTCCACTTT
CASSSTNSRNSPLHF
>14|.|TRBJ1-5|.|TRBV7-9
TGTGCCAGCAGCTTTGCGGATAGCAATCAGCCCCAGCATTTT
CASSFADSNQPQHF
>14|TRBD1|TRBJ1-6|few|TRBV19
TGTGCCAGTAGCCCGACAGGGGTGGCTTCACCCCTCCACTTT
CASSPTGVASPLHF
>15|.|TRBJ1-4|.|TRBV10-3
TGTGCCATCAGTGATAGCGGGCTAACTAATGAAAAACTGTTTTTT
CAISDSGLTNEKLFF